A selection of T cell receptor beta chains follows, all from one sample in a study of shared clonotypes between healthy human individuals. Profiled with immunoSEQ multiplex PCR; TCRdb holds only in-frame clones, not every one. This table holds around 1.5 million clones, about 98% found once. Sequenced: naive CD4+ T cells sorted from blood. All receptors come from a man younger than 40 in good health. The CDR3 runs from the conserved cysteine through the conserved F or W. A D gene is named only where the DNA matches it firmly. Clone size is shown for a subset of rows, as once, few, many or a class of expanded clone.

TRBD2 | . | TRBJ2-3 | TRBV5-1 | TGCGCCAGCAGCTTGGCCTCTAGCGGGAGGGCGGATACGCAGTATTTT | CASSLASSGRADTQYF
. | . | TRBJ2-1 | TRBV19 | TGTGCCAGTAGTCGGCTGTTCCAAGGTGCAGGGGCCAATGAGCAGTTCTTC | CASSRLFQGAGANEQFF
TRBD2 | once | TRBJ2-5 | TRBV12-5 | TGTGCTAGTGGTTCCGGACCGGGGGGAACCCAGTACTTC | CASGSGPGGTQYF
. | . | TRBJ2-2 | TRBV10-3 | TGTGCCATCAGTGAGAGGGGAGACACCGGGGAGCTGTTTTTT | CAISERGDTGELFF
TRBD1 | . | TRBJ1-2 | TRBV6-1 | TGTGCCAGCAGTGAAGCCTTCCCGGGACAGGGGGTTGGCTACACCTTC | CASSEAFPGQGVGYTF
TRBD2 | . | TRBJ2-7 | TRBV7-2 | TGTGCCAGCAGCTTAGTTTCGGTAATAGCGGGAGGAACCTACGAGCAGTACTTC | CASSLVSVIAGGTYEQYF
. | once | TRBJ2-1 | TRBV27 | TGTGCCAGCAGTTTAGCCCCAGTAGCGACCTTGAATGCGCAGTTCTTC | CASSLAPVATLNAQFF
TRBD1 | . | TRBJ1-1 | TRBV11-2 | TGTGCCAGCAGATATACAGGGGTTAGAGCTTTCTTT | CASRYTGVRAFF
. | . | TRBJ1-1 | TRBV7-9 | TGTGCCAGCAGCTTAGAGGGCAGGGGCCGGGGTGAAGCTTTCTTT | CASSLEGRGRGEAFF
. | . | TRBJ2-5 | TRBV5-1 | TGCGCCAGCAGCTTAGTAGGTTGGTCAGAGACCCAGTACTTC | CASSLVGWSETQYF
TRBD1 | . | TRBJ2-2 | TRBV28 | TGTGCCAGCAGTTTATGGGATATACAGGGGGAAAGCTCTACGAACACCGGGGAGCTGTTTTTT | CASSLWDIQGESSTNTGELFF
. | . | TRBJ2-1 | TRBV7-2 | TGTGCCAGCAGCTTACAGGCAGGGGATTACAATGAGCAGTTCTTC | CASSLQAGDYNEQFF
. | . | TRBJ1-5 | TRBV30 | TGTGCCTGGACTTCGGAACTGAATCAGCCCCAGCATTTT | CAWTSELNQPQHF
TRBD2 | . | TRBJ2-3 | TRBV5-1 | TGCGCCAGCAGCGAGAAATTAGCGGGGCCAGATACGCAGTATTTT | CASSEKLAGPDTQYF
. | few | TRBJ1-4 | TRBV2 | TGTGCCAGCAGTGTAGTCCCACGGGAGGAAAAACTGTTTTTT | CASSVVPREEKLFF
. | . | TRBJ2-3 | TRBV7-2 | TGTGCCAGCAGCTTATTGGGGGACTCGTATACGCAGTATTTT | CASSLLGDSYTQYF
. | once | TRBJ2-7 | TRBV7-6 | TGTGCCAGCAGCTTAGTCCCTTCGTCCGGGGCGAAGAACTACGAGCAGTACTTC | CASSLVPSSGAKNYEQYF
TRBD1 | . | TRBJ1-2 | TRBV5-1 | TGCGCCAGCAGCTTCCAAGGGGGCGAGAATGGCTACACCTTC | CASSFQGGENGYTF
. | . | TRBJ2-3 | TRBV18 | TGTGCCAGCTCACCTAGCATTGGTACGCAGTATTTT | CASSPSIGTQYF
TRBD1 | once | TRBJ2-6 | TRBV7-2 | TGTGCCAGCAGCCCCTCGACAGGGCTATACTCTGGGGCCAACGTCCTGACTTTC | CASSPSTGLYSGANVLTF
. | . | TRBJ2-5 | TRBV5-4 | TGTGCCAGCAGCTTAAGTCCAGGGGAAGTTGAAAAGACCCAGTACTTC | CASSLSPGEVEKTQYF
. | . | TRBJ2-1 | TRBV7-2 | TGTGCCAGCAGCCCATATCAGGGCCTGGGGAATGAGCAGTTCTTC | CASSPYQGLGNEQFF
TRBD2 | . | TRBJ2-3 | TRBV7-9 | TGTGCCAGCAGCCGAGCCGGGACTAGCTCGGGACTGGCAGATACGCAGTATTTT | CASSRAGTSSGLADTQYF
TRBD2 | . | TRBJ2-2 | TRBV5-5 | TGTGCCAGCAGCCGTGGGACTAGCGGGAGTCGGATTACCGGGGAGCTGTTTTTT | CASSRGTSGSRITGELFF
. | . | TRBJ2-7 | TRBV7-8 | TGTGCCAGCAGCTTAGCGCGGGTCCTCGGGGAGCAGTACTTC | CASSLARVLGEQYF